The 5 T cell receptor beta chains below all came from one sample that was sequenced in a study of shared clonotypes between healthy human individuals. Profiled with immunoSEQ multiplex PCR; TCRdb holds only in-frame clones, not every one. The data show about 380,000 clones, approximately 97% seen once. The sequenced material came from memory CD8+ T cells sorted from blood. Regarding subset: CD45RO+ cells pooled with CCR7-negative TemRA cells. The receptors come from a man aged 25-45 years in good health.

V usage is TRBV13 and J usage is TRBJ2-7; TRBD2 matches 13 bases. V shed 7 bases and J 7 bases; nucleotides not matched to a gene: 10. CDR3 length: 15 amino acids. CDR1 PRHDT and CDR2 FYEKMQ come from the germline V gene (reference sequence). As DNA, the CDR3 is TGTGCCAGCAACCAAGCGACTAGCGGGAGGACTGAGCAGTACTTC. Its translation: CASNQATSGRTEQYF.

This clone appeared a single time. This chain uses TRBV6-4 with TRBJ1-2; no reliable D call. The CDR3 sequence is 16 residues long. Germline V gives CDR1 MRHNA, CDR2 SNTAGT. Trimming left V 4 bases short and J 4 bases short, with 19 bases between. In nucleotides, the CDR3 is TGTGCCAGCAGTGTTGGGGTCCACGGAAAGACCTATGGCTACACCTTC. Protein product: CASSVGVHGKTYGYTF.

This clone turned up a few times. The chain recombines TRBV28 with TRBJ2-1, with 9 bases matching TRBD1. This CDR3 spans 16 amino acids. Germline CDR1 MDHEN, CDR2 SYDVKM. With 3 bases clipped from V and 3 bases from J, the junction kept 6 bases outside the gene matches. In nucleotides, the CDR3 is TGTGCCAGCAGTTTGCCCGGGACAGGGCTCTACAATGAGCAGTTCTTC. It yields the protein CASSLPGTGLYNEQFF.

The chain combines TRBV27 with TRBJ1-6, with unresolved D. Trimming took off 6 bases at V and 2 bases at J, with 5 bases between the two ends. This CDR3 is 13 amino acids long. Germline CDR1 reads MNHEY; CDR2 reads SMNVEV (reference sequence). CDR3 region: CASRGTYNSPLHF. CDR3 bases: TGTGCCAGCAGAGGGACCTATAATTCACCCCTCCACTTT.

V gene TRBV28 combines with J gene TRBJ1-3, with D possibly matching TRBD1 (6 bases). The CDR3 covers 15 residues. The germline V and J ends were trimmed by 6 bases and 0 bases, with 12 bases remaining between them. CDR1 is MDHEN, CDR2 SYDVKM, per germline. Here the CDR3 DNA reads TGTGCCAGCAGAGAACAGACAGGCTCTGGAAACACCATATATTTT. Protein: CASREQTGSGNTIYF.